The 25 T cell receptor beta chains given below trace back to one sample, sequenced in a study of quantifying T cell responses using KT2 cells. On the study more broadly: TCR alpha and beta constant-region primers primed reverse transcription of RNA.

A single-stranded UMI oligo with SP2 sequence was ligated to cDNA 3' ends. An equimolar mix of RC1.1 and RC1.2 primed the beta chain across TRBC1 and TRBC2. TCRdb re-called the UMI-ligation and nested PCR reads with MiXCR, one entry per CDR3 protein. This sample has tens of thousands of distinct CDR3 sequences, with 7.3% found just once. The sequencing sample was made of PBMCs spiked with cells of the T cell clone KT2. The receptors derive from a human donor.

This clonotype was counted ten times or more. The chain has TRBV7-9 and TRBJ2-7, with D hard to call. Trimming took off 8 bases at V and 2 bases at J, with 10 bases between the two ends. The germline gives CDR1 SEHNR, CDR2 FQNEAQ (reference sequence). The CDR3 is 12 residues long. The CDR3 loop reads CASGNLAYEQYF. CDR3 sequence (DNA): TGTGCCAGCGGTAACTTGGCCTACGAGCAGTACTTC.

This clonotype was recorded a few times. V is TRBV6-1 and J is TRBJ1-5; 7 positions match TRBD1. V lost 7 bases and J lost 7; bases outside the gene matches: 4. This CDR3 is built from 12 residues. CDR1 MNHNS and CDR2 SASEGT come from the germline V gene. CDR3 loop: CASKEGAQPQHF. The DNA of the CDR3 is TGTGCCAGCAAAGAGGGGGCCCAGCCCCAGCATTTT.

This clonotype occurred many times. In nucleotides, the CDR3 is TGTGCCAGCAGTTCAATCCCCGCGGGTCGCGGAGGTTGGGATACGCAGTATTTT. Its protein product is CASSSIPAGRGGWDTQYF. The chain employs TRBV28 and TRBJ2-3; D possibly corresponds to TRBD2 (5 bases). CDR1 and CDR2 from the germline V gene are MDHEN and SYDVKM. Trimming shortened V by 4 bases and J by 6 bases, and 26 bases separated the two germline ends. The CDR3 loop spans 18 amino acids.

This clonotype was recorded at least ten times. The genes are TRBV9 and TRBJ2-3; D is ambiguous. CDR1 SGDLS and CDR2 YYNGEE come from the germline V gene. The CDR3 totals 12 residues. Trimming took off 4 bases at V and 4 bases at J, with 7 bases between the two ends. This CDR3 is CASSSKPDTQYF. The DNA for the CDR3 is TGTGCCAGCAGCTCCAAGCCAGATACGCAGTATTTT.

The rearrangement joins TRBV29-1 to TRBJ1-2; D remains ambiguous. Per germline, CDR1 SQVTM and CDR2 ANQGSEA. The germline V and J ends were trimmed by 5 bases and 1 base, with 14 bases remaining between them. The CDR3 totals 14 residues. The CDR3 is CSVTGSGLNYGYTF. In nucleotides, the CDR3 is TGCAGCGTTACCGGGTCCGGCCTTAACTATGGCTACACCTTC.

This clonotype was seen ten or more times. The chain joins TRBV7-8 to TRBJ2-2, with D tentatively TRBD2 (5 bases). Trimming took off 2 bases at V and 6 bases at J, with 16 bases between the two ends. Germline V gene lookup returns CDR1 SGHVS and CDR2 FQNEAQ. The CDR3 has 16 residues. DNA of the CDR3: TGTGCCAGCAGCTTAAAGGGAGCGGTTGACTCCGGGGAGCTGTTTTTT. It yields the protein CASSLKGAVDSGELFF.

CDR3 nucleotides: TGTGCCATCAGTGAGCCCGAGACTAGCGCCTCCCGGGACAGAGATACGCAGTATTTT. Its translation: CAISEPETSASRDRDTQYF. This chain links TRBV10-3 with TRBJ2-3; D is perhaps TRBD2 (8 bases). The CDR3 runs 19 residues. Germline lookup yields CDR1 ENHRY and CDR2 SYGVKD. Trimming cost V 2 bases and J 5 bases, with 26 bases left between them.

V and J are TRBV9 and TRBJ2-3; no firm D call. This CDR3 is built from 11 residues. In germline, CDR1 is SGDLS, CDR2 YYNGEE. Trimming removed 3 bases from V and 3 bases from J, with 2 bases in between. The CDR3 DNA is TGTGCCAGCAGCGAGACAGATACGCAGTATTTT. Translated: CASSETDTQYF.

CDR3 in amino acids: CAIRGGEKLFF. The DNA of the CDR3 is TGTGCCATCCGAGGGGGCGAAAAACTGTTTTTT. The V and J genes are TRBV28 and TRBJ1-4; 7 positions agree with TRBD1. Germline V CDR1 and CDR2: MDHEN, SYDVKM. The CDR3 runs to 11 residues. The V and J ends lost 10 bases and 8 bases, in that order; junction bases with no gene match: 4.

This clonotype was recorded at least ten times. The chain links TRBV12-3 or TRBV12-4 to TRBJ2-1; D is undetermined. The CDR3 runs to 13 residues. Trimming stripped 3 bases from V and 7 bases from J, with 10 bases between. For the CDR3, the DNA is TGTGCCAGCAGTTTTAGAGTGCCGAATGAGCAGTTCTTC. This gives the protein CASSFRVPNEQFF.

This clonotype was counted only a few times. The V call is TRBV6-2 or TRBV6-3, the J call TRBJ1-1; D is ambiguous. The CDR3 runs 15 residues. V gave up 9 bases and J gave up 5 bases, with 22 bases separating them. Looked up from germline, CDR1 is MNHEY and CDR2 is SVGEGT. In nucleotides, the CDR3 is TGTGCCAGTAGGTCCCAGGTGAACCCGGGGACTGAAGCTTTCTTT. Translated: CASRSQVNPGTEAFF.

This clonotype came up a few times. The gene calls are TRBV7-8 and TRBJ2-7; D is tentatively TRBD1 or TRBD2 (6 bases each). The CDR3 contains 14 residues. V lost 6 bases and J 3 bases, leaving 15 bases between the germline ends. Germline values: CDR1 SGHVS, CDR2 FQNEAQ. The CDR3 loop is CASSYVGGGYEQYF. The DNA for the CDR3 is TGTGCCAGCAGTTACGTAGGAGGGGGCTACGAGCAGTACTTC.

The sample holds a few counts of this clonotype. V gene TRBV20-1 combines with J gene TRBJ1-1; 7 nucleotides agree with TRBD1. CDR1 and CDR2 (germline): DFQATT, SNEGSKA (reference sequence). CDR3 size: 15 residues. J was trimmed by 1 base and V by 5 bases; bases with no gene match: 10. The CDR3 sequence: CSAEDRVGGNTEAFF. The CDR3 DNA reads TGCAGTGCTGAAGACAGGGTCGGCGGGAACACTGAAGCTTTCTTT.

This clonotype came up many times. This sequence joins TRBV12-5 and TRBJ1-2, with no clear D. CDR3 size: 16 residues. Deletions cut 0 bases from V and 6 bases from J, with 17 bases between. The germline V gene has CDR1 LGHNT and CDR2 FRNRAP. This chain's CDR3 is CASGLVISGGSNGYTF. The CDR3 DNA reads TGTGCTAGTGGTTTGGTAATAAGTGGAGGTTCGAATGGCTACACCTTC.

This clonotype was observed many times. The chain links TRBV29-1 to TRBJ2-7; D might be TRBD1 (5 bases). Trimming took off 5 bases at V and 7 bases at J, with 21 bases between the two ends. The CDR3 length is 14 residues. CDR1 is SQVTM and CDR2 is ANQGSEA in the germline V gene. The CDR3 here is CSVRLDSSLREQYF. CDR3 DNA: TGCAGCGTTCGTCTCGACAGTAGTCTTAGAGAGCAGTACTTC.

This clonotype was counted ten times or more. The chain links TRBV6-5 to TRBJ1-5; weak D call: TRBD1 (5 bases). With 7 bases removed from V and 5 bases from J, the gap between germline ends came to 12 bases. CDR3 length: 13 amino acids. Germline values: CDR1 MNHEY, CDR2 SVGAGI. CDR3 region: CASTLGGDQPQHF. CDR3 sequence (DNA): TGTGCCAGCACTCTCGGGGGGGATCAGCCCCAGCATTTT.

This clonotype was observed at least ten times. This chain uses TRBV7-9 with TRBJ2-3; D might be TRBD2 (7 bases). The CDR3 totals 15 residues. With 4 bases removed from V and 1 base from J, the gap between germline ends came to 12 bases. In germline, CDR1 is SEHNR, CDR2 FQNEAQ (reference sequence). This chain's CDR3 is CASSSQGRGTDTQYF. CDR3 DNA: TGTGCCAGCAGCTCCCAGGGGAGGGGCACAGATACGCAGTATTTT.

The table lists this clonotype with many counts. This chain connects TRBV6-2 or TRBV6-3 to TRBJ2-2; the D call may be TRBD1 or TRBD2 (5 bases each). Looked up from germline, CDR1 is MNHEY and CDR2 is SVGEGT. Trimming cost V 2 bases and J 4 bases, with 8 bases left between them. The CDR3 runs to 14 residues. The CDR3 DNA reads as TGTGCCAGCAGTTACGGGGGAGCCACCGGGGAGCTGTTTTTT. Translation: CASSYGGATGELFF.

The rearrangement joins TRBV20-1 to TRBJ2-3; 7 nucleotides agree with TRBD1. The J segment lost 0 bases and the V segment lost 3 bases, leaving 6 bases of the junction unmatched. Looked up from germline, CDR1 is DFQATT and CDR2 is SNEGSKA (reference sequence). The CDR3 is made up of 15 amino acids. Here the CDR3 DNA reads TGCAGTGCTAGCCGACGGACAGGCAGCACAGATACGCAGTATTTT. Protein sequence: CSASRRTGSTDTQYF.

This clonotype was seen at least ten times. The J gene is TRBJ1-5, the V gene TRBV2; no definite D call. The V and J ends lost 0 bases and 5 bases respectively, with 14 bases between them. This CDR3 contains 16 residues. Germline CDR1 SNHLY, CDR2 FYNNEI. The CDR3 loop is CASSEARRDPDQPQHF. The CDR3 DNA reads as TGTGCCAGCAGTGAAGCGCGAAGAGACCCTGATCAGCCCCAGCATTTT.

In its sample, this clonotype was seen a few times. The chain combines TRBV7-8 with TRBJ1-2; no clear D. Trimming left V 6 bases short and J 3 bases short, with 14 bases between. The CDR3 covers 14 residues. Germline CDR1 is SGHVS and CDR2 is FQNEAQ. The CDR3 nucleotides are TGTGCCAGCAGACCAGTGGCCGATTACTATGGCTACACCTTC. Protein product: CASRPVADYYGYTF.

This clonotype was observed a handful of times. This rearrangement joins TRBV7-8 to TRBJ2-2; 8 bases are a match to TRBD1. The CDR3 contains 15 residues. Trimming took 4 bases from V and 5 from J; bases not matched to a gene: 6. CDR1 and CDR2 from the germline V gene are SGHVS and FQNEAQ. For the CDR3, the DNA is TGTGCCAGCAGCTCGCCTCAGGGGGCTACCGGGGAGCTGTTTTTT. It yields the protein CASSSPQGATGELFF. Supplemented by reference TRBV7-8 and TRBJ2-2, the full variable domain reads GAGVSQSPRYKVAKRGQDVALRCDPISGHVSLFWYQQALGQGPEFLTYFQNEAQLDKSGLPSDRFFAERPEGSVSTLKIQRTQQEDSAVYLCASSSPQGATGELFFGEGSRLTVL.

This clonotype was seen repeatedly, ten times or more. The chain recombines TRBV19 with TRBJ2-7; 7 bases align to TRBD1. With 7 bases clipped from V and 1 base from J, the junction kept 10 bases outside the gene matches. Germline V lookup: CDR1 LNHDA, CDR2 SQIVND (reference sequence). The CDR3 extends over 15 amino acids. The chain's CDR3 is CASKVWDSLSYEQYF. CDR3 DNA sequence: TGTGCCAGTAAGGTTTGGGACAGCCTTTCCTACGAGCAGTACTTC.

CDR3 amino acids: CASTGARGTEAFF. The CDR3 nucleotides read TGTGCCAGCACAGGAGCTAGGGGCACTGAAGCTTTCTTT. The chain carries TRBV25-1 and TRBJ1-1; D perhaps matches TRBD1 (5 bases). V gave up 7 bases and J gave up 4 bases, with 13 bases separating them. This CDR3 contains 13 residues. Germline-derived CDR1 and CDR2 are MGHDK and SYGVNS.

At least ten counts were recorded for this clonotype. The chain joins TRBV2 to TRBJ2-7, with D uncertain. The V and J ends lost 6 bases and 4 bases respectively, with 10 bases between them. CDR1 SNHLY and CDR2 FYNNEI come from the germline V gene. The CDR3 is made up of 12 amino acids. The CDR3 loop is CASRVGSYEQYF. In DNA form, the CDR3 reads TGTGCCAGCAGGGTGGGGTCTTACGAGCAGTACTTC.